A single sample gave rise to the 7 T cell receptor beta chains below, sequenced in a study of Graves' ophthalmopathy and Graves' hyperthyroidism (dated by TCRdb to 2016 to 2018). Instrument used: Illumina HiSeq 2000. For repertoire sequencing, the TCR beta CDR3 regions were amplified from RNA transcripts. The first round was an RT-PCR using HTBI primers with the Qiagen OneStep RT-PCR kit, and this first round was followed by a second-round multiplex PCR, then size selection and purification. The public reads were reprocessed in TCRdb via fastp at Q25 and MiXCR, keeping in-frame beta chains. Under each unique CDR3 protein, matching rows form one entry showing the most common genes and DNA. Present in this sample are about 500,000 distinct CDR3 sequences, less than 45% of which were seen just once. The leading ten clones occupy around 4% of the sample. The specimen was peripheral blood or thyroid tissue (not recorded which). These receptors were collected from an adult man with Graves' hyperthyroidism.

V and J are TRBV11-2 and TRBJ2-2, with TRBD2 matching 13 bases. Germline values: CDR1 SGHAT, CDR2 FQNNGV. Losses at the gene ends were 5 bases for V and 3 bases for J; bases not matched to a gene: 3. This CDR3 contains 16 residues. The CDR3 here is CASSPGLAGYTGELFF. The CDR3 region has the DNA TGTGCCAGCAGCCCGGGACTAGCGGGATACACCGGGGAGCTGTTTTTT. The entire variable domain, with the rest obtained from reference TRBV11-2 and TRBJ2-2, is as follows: EAGVAQSPRYKIIEKRQSVAFWCNPISGHATLYWYQQILGQGPKLLIQFQNNGVVDDSQLPKDRFSAERLKGVDSTLKIQPAKLEDSAVYLCASSPGLAGYTGELFFGEGSRLTVL.

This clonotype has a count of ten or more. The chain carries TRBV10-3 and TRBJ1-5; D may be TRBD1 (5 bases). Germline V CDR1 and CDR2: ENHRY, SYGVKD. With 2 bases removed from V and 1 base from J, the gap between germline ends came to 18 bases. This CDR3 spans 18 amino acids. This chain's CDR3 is CAISEPPSGVGSNQPQHF. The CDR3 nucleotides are TGTGCCATCAGTGAGCCCCCTTCGGGGGTTGGGAGCAATCAGCCCCAGCATTTT.

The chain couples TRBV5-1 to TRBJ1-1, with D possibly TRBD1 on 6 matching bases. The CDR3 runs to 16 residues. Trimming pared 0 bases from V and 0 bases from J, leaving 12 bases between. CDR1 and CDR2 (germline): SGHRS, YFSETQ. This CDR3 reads CASSLAPGQMNTEAFF. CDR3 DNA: TGCGCCAGCAGCTTGGCGCCGGGACAAATGAACACTGAAGCTTTCTTT.

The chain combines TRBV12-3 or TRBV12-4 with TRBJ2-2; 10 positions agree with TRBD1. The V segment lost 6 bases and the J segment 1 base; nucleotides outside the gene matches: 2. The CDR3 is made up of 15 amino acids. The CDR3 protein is CASRGTGENTGELFF. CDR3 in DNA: TGTGCCAGCAGGGGGACAGGGGAGAACACCGGGGAGCTGTTTTTT.

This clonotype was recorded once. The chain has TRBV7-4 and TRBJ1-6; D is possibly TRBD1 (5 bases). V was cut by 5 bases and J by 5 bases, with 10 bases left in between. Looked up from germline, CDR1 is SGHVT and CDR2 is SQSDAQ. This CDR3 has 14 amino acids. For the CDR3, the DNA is TGTGCCAGCAGCCAGGGACCGGATAATTCACCCCTCCACTTT. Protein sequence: CASSQGPDNSPLHF.

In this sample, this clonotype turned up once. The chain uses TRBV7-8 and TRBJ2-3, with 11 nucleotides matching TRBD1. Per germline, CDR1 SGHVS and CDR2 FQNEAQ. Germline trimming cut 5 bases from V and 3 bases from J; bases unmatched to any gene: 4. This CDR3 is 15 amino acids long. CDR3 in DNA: TGTGCCAGCAGCGGGGACAGGGGGAGAACAGATACGCAGTATTTT. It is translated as CASSGDRGRTDTQYF.

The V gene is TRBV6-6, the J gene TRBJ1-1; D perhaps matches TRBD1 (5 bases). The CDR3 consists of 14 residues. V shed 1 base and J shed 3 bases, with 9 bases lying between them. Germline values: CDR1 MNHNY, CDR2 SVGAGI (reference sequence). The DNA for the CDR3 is TGTGCCAGCAGTTACTTTGACAGTTACACTGAAGCTTTCTTT. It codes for CASSYFDSYTEAFF.